This record looks at one TCR beta chain sequence and its context. These data come from a study of OX40 agonist ivuxolimab in advanced cancers. Trimming cost V 5 bases and J 0 bases, with 12 bases left between them. Germline V gene sequence: CDR1 SGHNT, CDR2 YYREEE (reference sequence). The CDR3 covers 15 residues. The repertoire was sequenced with immunoSEQ multiplex PCR; TCRdb's copy has only in-frame clones and lacks some. The data contain tens of thousands of clones, around 79% of them singletons. This sequence joins TRBV5-4 and TRBJ2-1; weak D call: TRBD1 (6 bases). The origin of this receptor is an adult with an advanced solid tumor such as melanoma, head and neck, liver or kidney cancer. The sample consisted of CD4+ or CD8+ T cells sorted from blood, taken in a trial of the OX40 agonist ivuxolimab. In DNA, the CDR3 is TGTGCCAGCAGTTTTCAGGGGAGCTCCTACAATGAGCAGTTCTTC. Translating gives CASSFQGSSYNEQFF.